This T cell receptor (beta chain) stems from a study of T cell responses to AZD1222 COVID-19 vaccine. Broader study findings: Donors were chiefly white British, with a greater number of females, and clonal diversity was perhaps underestimated.

TCRdb keeps only in-frame clones here, not all; method: immunoSEQ multiplex PCR. The sample consists of approximately 110,000 clones, around 87% of them appearing once. With 8 bases clipped from V and 2 bases from J, the junction kept 3 bases outside the gene matches. The CDR3 contains 13 residues. CDR1 is MNHEY, CDR2 SMNVEV, per germline (reference sequence). On this clone itself: Its antigen is not known.

The starting material was peripheral blood, obtained on day 0 of AZD1222 vaccination. This TCR was sampled from an adult in good health. The V and J genes are TRBV27 and TRBJ1-1, with 9 bases matching TRBD1. The CDR3, as DNA: TGTGCCAGCGGGGACAGGGCCAACACTGAAGCTTTCTTT. The encoded protein is CASGDRANTEAFF.